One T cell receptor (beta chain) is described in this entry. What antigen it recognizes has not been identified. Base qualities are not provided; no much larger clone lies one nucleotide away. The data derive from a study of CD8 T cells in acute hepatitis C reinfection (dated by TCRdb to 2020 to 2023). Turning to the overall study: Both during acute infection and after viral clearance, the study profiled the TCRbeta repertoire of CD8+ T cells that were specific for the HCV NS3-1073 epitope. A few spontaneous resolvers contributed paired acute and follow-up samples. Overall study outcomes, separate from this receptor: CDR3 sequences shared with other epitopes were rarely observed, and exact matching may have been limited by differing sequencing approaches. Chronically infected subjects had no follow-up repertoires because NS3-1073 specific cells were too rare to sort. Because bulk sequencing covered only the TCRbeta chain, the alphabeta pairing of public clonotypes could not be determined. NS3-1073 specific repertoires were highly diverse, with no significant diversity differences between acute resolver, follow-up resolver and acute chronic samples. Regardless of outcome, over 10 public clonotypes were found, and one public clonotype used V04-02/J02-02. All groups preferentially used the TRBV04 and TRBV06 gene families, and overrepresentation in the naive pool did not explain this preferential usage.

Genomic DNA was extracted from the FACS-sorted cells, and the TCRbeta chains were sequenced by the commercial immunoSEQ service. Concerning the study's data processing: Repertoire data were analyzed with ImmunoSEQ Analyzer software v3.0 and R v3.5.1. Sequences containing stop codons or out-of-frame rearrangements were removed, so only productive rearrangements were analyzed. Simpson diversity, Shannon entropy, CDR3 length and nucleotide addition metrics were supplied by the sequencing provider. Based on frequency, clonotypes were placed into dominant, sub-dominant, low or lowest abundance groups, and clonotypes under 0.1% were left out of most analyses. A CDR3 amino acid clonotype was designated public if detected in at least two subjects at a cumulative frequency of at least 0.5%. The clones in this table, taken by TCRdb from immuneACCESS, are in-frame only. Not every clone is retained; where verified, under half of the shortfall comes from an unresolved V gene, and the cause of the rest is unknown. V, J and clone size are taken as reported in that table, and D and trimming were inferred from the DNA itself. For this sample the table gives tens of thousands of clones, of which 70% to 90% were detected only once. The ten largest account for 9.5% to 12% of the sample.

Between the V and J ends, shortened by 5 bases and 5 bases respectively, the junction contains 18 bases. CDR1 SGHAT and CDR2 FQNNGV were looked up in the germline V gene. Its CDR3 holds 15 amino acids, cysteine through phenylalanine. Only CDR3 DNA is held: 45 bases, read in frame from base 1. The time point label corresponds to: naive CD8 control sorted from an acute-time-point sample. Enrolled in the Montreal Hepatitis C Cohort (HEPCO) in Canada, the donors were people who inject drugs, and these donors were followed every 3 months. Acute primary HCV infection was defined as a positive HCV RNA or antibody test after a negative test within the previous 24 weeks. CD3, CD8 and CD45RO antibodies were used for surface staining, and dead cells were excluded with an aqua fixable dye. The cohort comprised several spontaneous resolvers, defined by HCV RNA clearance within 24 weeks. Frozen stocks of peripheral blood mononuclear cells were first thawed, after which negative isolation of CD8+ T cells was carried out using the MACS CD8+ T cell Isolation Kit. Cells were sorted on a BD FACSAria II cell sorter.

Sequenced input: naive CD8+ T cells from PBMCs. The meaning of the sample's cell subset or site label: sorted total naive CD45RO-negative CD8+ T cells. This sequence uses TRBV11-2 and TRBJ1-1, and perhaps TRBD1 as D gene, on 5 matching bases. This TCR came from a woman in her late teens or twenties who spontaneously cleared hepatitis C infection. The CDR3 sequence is CASSPRGPVVTEAFF. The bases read TGTGCCAGCAGCCCACGGGGCCCCGTGGTAACTGAAGCTTTCTTT.